Listed here are 13 T cell receptor beta chains from one sample, sequenced in a study of regulatory T cells in long-lasting Graves disease. Regarding time point: newly diagnosed GD, antithyroid drugs for less than 3 months. Isolated PBMC RNA provided the starting material for the TCR library. For TCR beta, libraries came from iRepertoire HTBI primers and Arm-PCR of CDR3 regions. TCRdb redid the calling of the multiplex PCR reads with MiXCR, one entry per CDR3 protein. The repertoire consists of over 200,000 distinct CDR3 sequences, with under 20% occurring once and the leading ten covering 13% to 15%. This same sample was also part of a study on T cells in Graves' hyperthyroidism and ophthalmopathy.

The input for sequencing was peripheral blood mononuclear cells (PBMCs), taken at new diagnosis, from a patient treated with antithyroid drugs. The receptors here all came from a woman younger than 45 with Graves disease.

This clonotype was observed many times. This chain uses TRBV20-1 with TRBJ2-7; 9 bases agree with TRBD1. Trimming took 0 bases from V and 6 from J; bases not matched to a gene: 6. This CDR3 contains 14 residues. Germline CDR1 is DFQATT and CDR2 is SNEGSKA (reference sequence). In DNA form, the CDR3 reads TGCAGTGCTAGAGATTTGGACAGGGGATCCGAGCAGTACTTC. Translation gives CSARDLDRGSEQYF.

The sample holds many counts of this clonotype. The V call is TRBV12-3 or TRBV12-4, the J call TRBJ1-1; D is uncertain. With 8 bases removed from V and 5 bases from J, the gap between germline ends came to 12 bases. The CDR3 length is 12 residues. The CDR3 nucleotides read TGTGCCAGCGCAGAGAGGGAGACTGAAGCTTTCTTT. Translation gives CASAERETEAFF.

This clonotype was picked up one time. This could be a read error, since a much larger clone is one nucleotide away. The chain has TRBV9 and TRBJ2-1, with TRBD1 matching 7 bases. V lost 3 bases and J lost 13; bases outside the gene matches: 19. Germline V gives CDR1 SGDLS, CDR2 YYNGEE. The CDR3 has 16 amino acids. CDR3 amino acids: CASSAYDLGQMETQFF. CDR3 bases: TGTGCCAGCAGCGCCTACGACTTGGGACAGATGGAGACCCAGTTCTTC.

This sequence joins TRBV10-3 and TRBJ2-7, with 11 bases that match TRBD1. CDR1 is ENHRY, CDR2 SYGVKD, per germline. The CDR3 length is 14 residues. V was clipped by 3 bases and J by 3 bases; unmatched bases: 1. This CDR3 reads CAISDGTGGYEQYF. The CDR3 bases are TGTGCCATCAGTGATGGGACAGGGGGCTACGAGCAGTACTTC.

In regard to this clonotype: This could be a read error, since a much larger clone is one nucleotide away. This sequence joins TRBV6-2 or TRBV6-3 and TRBJ2-1; D gene uncertain. There are 16 residues in the CDR3. In germline, CDR1 is MNHEY, CDR2 SVGEGT. This chain's CDR3 is CASGYSIWERYNEQFF. The CDR3 nucleotides read TGTGCCAGCGGTTACTCGATCTGGGAAAGGTACAATGAGCAGTTCTTC.

In its sample, this clonotype was seen many times. The chain carries TRBV28 and TRBJ2-5; 8 bases match TRBD1. CDR1 and CDR2 (germline): MDHEN, SYDVKM. The CDR3 is made up of 12 amino acids. The J segment lost 5 bases and the V segment lost 10 bases, leaving 6 bases of the junction unmatched. In DNA form, the CDR3 reads TGTGCCACCCAGGGGGCGTTGGAGACCCAGTACTTC. This translates into CATQGALETQYF.

This clonotype was recorded many times. The J gene is TRBJ1-1, the V gene TRBV11-2; a possible D gene is TRBD1 (5 bases). Germline loops: CDR1 SGHAT, CDR2 FQNNGV. The CDR3 contains 14 residues. The germline V and J ends were trimmed by 1 base and 3 bases, with 9 bases remaining between them. The CDR3 region is CASSLAGFHTEAFF. The CDR3 DNA reads as TGTGCCAGCAGCTTAGCAGGGTTCCACACTGAAGCTTTCTTT.

This clonotype occurred a few times. The chain recombines TRBV5-1 with TRBJ2-5; TRBD1 aligns across 7 bases. The CDR3 is made up of 15 amino acids. V was clipped by 2 bases and J by 3 bases; unmatched bases: 7. Looked up from germline, CDR1 is SGHRS and CDR2 is YFSETQ. CDR3 nucleotide sequence: TGCGCCAGCAGCTTTAGTATAACAGGGGAAGAGACCCAGTACTTC. Its protein product is CASSFSITGEETQYF.

This clonotype was counted ten times or more. V gene TRBV3-1 combines with J gene TRBJ2-3, with unresolved D. From germline, CDR1 is LGHDT and CDR2 YNNKEL (reference sequence). V dropped 0 bases and J dropped 4 bases, with 11 bases sitting between them. This CDR3 comprises 15 residues. The CDR3 nucleotides are TGTGCCAGCAGCCAAGAACCGCAGTTTTCAGATACGCAGTATTTT. Translation: CASSQEPQFSDTQYF.

V gene TRBV28 combines with J gene TRBJ2-7; possibly TRBD1 for D (5 bases). The CDR3 sequence is 13 residues long. V lost 3 bases to trimming and J lost 3 bases, with 9 bases between them. Germline lookup yields CDR1 MDHEN and CDR2 SYDVKM. This CDR3 reads CASSFRGFYEQYF. CDR3 sequence (DNA): TGTGCCAGCAGTTTTAGGGGTTTCTACGAGCAGTACTTC.

V is TRBV7-9 and J is TRBJ2-3; TRBD2 agrees at 8 bases. CDR3 size: 13 residues. The V gene end was trimmed by 4 bases and the J gene end by 3 bases; junction bases not matched to a gene: 0. Germline CDR1 SEHNR, CDR2 FQNEAQ (reference sequence). In DNA, the CDR3 is TGTGCCAGCAGCTCTAGCGGGACAGATACGCAGTATTTT. Residues: CASSSSGTDTQYF. Together with reference TRBV7-9 and TRBJ2-3, the CDR3 gives the full variable domain: DTGVSQNPRHKITKRGQNVTFRCDPISEHNRLYWYRQTLGQGPEFLTYFQNEAQLEKSRLLSDRFSAERPKGSFSTLEIQRTEQGDSAMYLCASSSSGTDTQYFGPGTRLTVL.

This clonotype turned up a few times. The J gene is TRBJ2-7, the V gene TRBV4-2; the match to TRBD2 covers 7 bases. Germline V gene lookup returns CDR1 LGHNA and CDR2 YNFKEQ. V trimming: 0 bases; J trimming: 0 bases; junction bases outside the gene matches: 8. The CDR3 spans 17 residues. The CDR3 protein is CASSQEARRGYSYEQYF. The CDR3 region has the DNA TGTGCCAGCAGCCAAGAGGCCAGGCGGGGGTACTCCTACGAGCAGTACTTC.

The sample holds many counts of this clonotype. V is TRBV7-2 and J is TRBJ2-5; TRBD2 matches at 8 bases. V lost 5 bases and J lost 3; bases outside the gene matches: 11. This CDR3 contains 16 residues. Germline V gives CDR1 SGHTA, CDR2 FQGNSA. CDR3 sequence (DNA): TGTGCCAGCAGCCCCCACGGGGGGGATTGGGAAGAGACCCAGTACTTC. It codes for CASSPHGGDWEETQYF.